These T cell receptor beta chains were read from a single sample in a study of cytomegalovirus exposure and HLA in healthy donors. Assay used: immunoSEQ multiplex PCR; TCRdb lists only in-frame clones, some missing. The sample totals about 200,000 clones. Sequencing was performed on PBMCs. The receptors originated from a girl aged 2 to 9 in good health and CMV-seropositive. Each CDR3 is given with its conserved first and last residue. The D gene is left open where the match is weak.

V,D,J,CDR3,DNA
TRBV5-1,TRBD1,TRBJ2-1,CASSAKGQVLANEQFF,TGCGCCAGCAGCGCGAAGGGACAGGTCCTTGCCAATGAGCAGTTCTTC
TRBV5-1,-,TRBJ1-4,CASSEWEGGPNEKLFF,TGCGCCAGCAGCGAGTGGGAGGGCGGACCTAATGAAAAACTGTTTTTT
TRBV5-6,-,TRBJ2-1,CASSLQGWDEQFF,TGTGCCAGCAGCTTGCAGGGATGGGATGAGCAGTTCTTC
TRBV2,-,TRBJ2-3,CASRHPRDTDTQYF,TGTGCCAGCAGGCACCCCCGGGACACAGATACGCAGTATTTT
TRBV5-1,-,TRBJ1-4,CASSLDSSNEKLFF,TGCGCCAGCAGCTTGGACAGCTCTAATGAAAAACTGTTTTTT
TRBV6-1,-,TRBJ1-5,CASSEGRTQHF,TGTGCCAGCAGTGAAGGCAGGACCCAGCATTTT
TRBV28,-,TRBJ2-7,CASSGGRVPYEQYF,TGTGCCAGCAGTGGGGGCAGGGTCCCCTACGAGCAGTACTTC
TRBV6-4,-,TRBJ2-7,CASSVDRAGTLSYEQYF,TGTGCCAGCAGTGTAGACAGGGCCGGGACTCTCTCCTACGAGCAGTACTTC
TRBV13,-,TRBJ2-1,CASSLLGSSSYNEQFF,TGTGCCAGCAGCTTGTTGGGCTCGAGCTCCTACAATGAGCAGTTCTTC
TRBV27,-,TRBJ1-4,CASSFQGLGEKLFF,TGTGCCAGCAGTTTCCAGGGTTTAGGCGAAAAACTGTTTTTT
TRBV6-1,TRBD1,TRBJ2-2,CASSERGRVTGELFF,TGTGCCAGCAGTGAGAGGGGGCGGGTCACCGGGGAGCTGTTTTTT
TRBV27,-,TRBJ1-1,CASSFHGGGTEAFF,TGTGCCAGCAGTTTCCACGGGGGGGGCACTGAAGCTTTCTTT
TRBV2,-,TRBJ2-7,CAGRSDSYEQYF,TGTGCCGGTCGGAGTGACTCCTACGAGCAGTACTTC
TRBV2,-,TRBJ1-5,CASSGGETNQPQHF,TGTGCCAGCAGCGGGGGGGAGACCAATCAGCCCCAGCATTTT
TRBV10-3,TRBD2,TRBJ2-7,CAISETSGRSRSYEQYF,TGTGCCATCAGTGAGACTAGCGGGAGGAGTCGCTCCTACGAGCAGTACTTC
TRBV29-1,TRBD2,TRBJ2-7,CSVVLAVSYEQYF,TGCAGCGTTGTTCTAGCGGTTTCCTACGAGCAGTACTTC
TRBV15,-,TRBJ2-6,CATSRPRGGANVLTF,TGTGCCACCAGCAGACCCCGGGGAGGGGCCAACGTCCTGACTTTC
TRBV5-6,TRBD1,TRBJ1-3,CASSLDRTGIYGNTIYF,TGTGCCAGCAGCTTGGACAGGACAGGGATTTACGGAAACACCATATATTTT
TRBV9,TRBD2,TRBJ2-3,CASSVVGAGEPDTQYF,TGTGCCAGCAGCGTAGTTGGCGCGGGAGAGCCAGATACGCAGTATTTT
TRBV5-1,-,TRBJ1-2,CASSPQGNYGYTF,TGCGCCAGCAGCCCACAGGGAAACTATGGCTACACCTTC
TRBV28,TRBD2,TRBJ2-1,CASSSLRLAGGSDEQFF,TGTGCCAGCAGTTCCCTAAGACTAGCGGGAGGAAGTGACGAGCAGTTCTTC
TRBV6-5,TRBD2,TRBJ2-1,CASTQGLGFNEQFF,TGTGCCAGCACCCAGGGACTAGGATTTAATGAGCAGTTCTTC
TRBV5-6,-,TRBJ2-3,CASSFNVGVSGGDTQYF,TGTGCCAGCAGCTTTAACGTGGGAGTTTCGGGCGGGGATACGCAGTATTTT
TRBV13,TRBD2,TRBJ2-7,CASSFTSGAYEQYF,TGTGCCAGCAGCTTTACTAGCGGAGCATACGAGCAGTACTTC
TRBV25-1,TRBD2,TRBJ2-7,CASSEYGLAGAYEQYF,TGTGCCAGCAGTGAATATGGGCTAGCGGGAGCCTACGAGCAGTACTTC
TRBV4-2,TRBD2,TRBJ2-7,CASSPQAGGRYEQYF,TGTGCCAGCAGCCCCCAAGCGGGAGGACGGTACGAGCAGTACTTC
TRBV2,-,TRBJ2-2,CASRRENTGELFF,TGTGCCAGCCGGCGGGAGAACACCGGGGAGCTGTTTTTT
TRBV19,-,TRBJ1-5,CASTTVSNQPQHF,TGTGCCAGTACAACTGTTAGCAATCAGCCCCAGCATTTT
TRBV15,TRBD1,TRBJ2-3,CATSGGQGWADTQYF,TGTGCCACCAGCGGAGGACAGGGATGGGCAGATACGCAGTATTTT
TRBV7-2,-,TRBJ2-3,CASSLVGGRGGTDTQYF,TGTGCCAGCAGCTTAGTCGGTGGCAGGGGTGGAACAGATACGCAGTATTTT
TRBV7-2,-,TRBJ2-2,CASSLLGGTTGELFF,TGTGCCAGCAGCTTACTCGGCGGGACCACCGGGGAGCTGTTTTTT
TRBV5-6,TRBD2,TRBJ2-3,CASSLGGGSNTQYF,TGTGCCAGCAGCTTGGGGGGGGGTAGCAACACGCAGTATTTT
TRBV7-2,TRBD2,TRBJ2-5,CASSLMLAEETQYF,TGTGCCAGCAGCTTAATGCTAGCGGAAGAGACCCAGTACTTC
TRBV12-2,-,TRBJ2-7,CASRLDRGYNLAGATEQYF,TGTGCAAGTCGCTTAGATCGGGGGTACAATCTAGCGGGAGCTACCGAGCAGTACTTC
TRBV19,TRBD2,TRBJ2-7,CASSIKRLAGGPYEQYF,TGTGCCAGTAGTATAAAGAGACTAGCGGGAGGGCCGTACGAGCAGTACTTC
TRBV6-5,TRBD1,TRBJ1-1,CASRRDRGAITEAFF,TGTGCCAGCAGACGGGACAGGGGGGCGATCACTGAAGCTTTCTTT
TRBV10-2,-,TRBJ2-5,CASSRGGQETQYF,TGCGCCAGCAGTAGGGGGGGCCAAGAGACCCAGTACTTC
TRBV6-4,TRBD1,TRBJ1-1,CASSDSWGQVWATSLTTTEAFF,TGTGCCAGCAGTGACTCGTGGGGACAGGTCTGGGCCACATCCCTAACCACTACTGAAGCTTTCTTT
TRBV7-8,-,TRBJ1-2,CASSLSSVNYGYTF,TGTGCCAGCAGCTTAAGTTCGGTGAACTATGGCTACACCTTC
TRBV14,TRBD1,TRBJ2-1,CASSPLGQGRDNEQFF,TGTGCCAGCAGCCCATTGGGACAGGGAAGGGACAATGAGCAGTTCTTC
TRBV4-1,TRBD2,TRBJ2-1,CASSQDRLGLAGVSYNEQFF,TGCGCCAGCAGCCAAGATCGTTTGGGACTAGCGGGCGTCTCCTACAATGAGCAGTTCTTC
TRBV28,-,TRBJ2-2,CASGAGAGGELFF,TGTGCCAGCGGGGCAGGGGCCGGCGGGGAGCTGTTTTTT
TRBV6-1,-,TRBJ1-5,CASSGQSNEPQHF,TGTGCCAGCAGTGGACAGTCCAATGAGCCCCAGCATTTT
TRBV28,-,TRBJ2-7,CASSGRTYEQYF,TGTGCCAGCAGTGGCAGGACCTACGAGCAGTACTTC
TRBV29-1,TRBD2,TRBJ2-3,CSVSRTSGGTDTQYF,TGCAGCGTTTCCCGGACTAGCGGGGGCACAGATACGCAGTATTTT
TRBV4-2,-,TRBJ2-3,CASSQGGTTDTQYF,TGTGCCAGCAGCCAGGGCGGGACCACAGATACGCAGTATTTT
TRBV6-6,TRBD2,TRBJ2-7,CASRGSSGKSPYEQYF,TGTGCCAGCAGGGGATCTAGCGGGAAATCCCCCTACGAGCAGTACTTC
TRBV5-8,-,TRBJ2-5,CASSFQYQETQYF,TGTGCCAGCAGCTTCCAATACCAAGAGACCCAGTACTTC
TRBV5-1,-,TRBJ2-7,CASSLGAVSYEQYF,TGCGCCAGCAGCTTGGGTGCGGTCAGCTACGAGCAGTACTTC
TRBV2,TRBD2,TRBJ2-3,CASSSSGSTDTQYF,TGTGCCAGCAGTAGTAGCGGGAGCACAGATACGCAGTATTTT